This is a list of T cell receptor beta chains from one sample in a study of CD8 T cells in Susac syndrome. TCRdb used MiXCR to reprocess the immunoSEQ multiplex PCR reads, holding one entry per CDR3 protein. The sample records about 200,000 distinct CDR3 sequences, 90% to 95% being singletons. Source material: CD4+ T cells from PBMCs. These receptors were obtained from a human donor with multiple sclerosis. Both conserved end residues are part of each CDR3. The D gene is left open where the match is weak. Clone size is given for some rows only: seen once, a few or many times, or a class if the clone is expanded.

J	V	length	D	size	CDR3	DNA
TRBJ1-5	TRBV9	15	TRBD1	NA	CASSASGTANQPQHF	TGTGCCAGCAGCGCATCCGGGACAGCAAATCAGCCCCAGCATTTT
TRBJ2-5	TRBV20-1	13	TRBD1	NA	CSARSPGGETQYF	TGCAGTGCTAGATCCCCAGGGGGAGAGACCCAGTACTTC
TRBJ2-1	TRBV12-3/TRBV12-4	14	TRBD2	once	CASSGTSGYSEQFF	TGTGCCAGCAGCGGGACTAGCGGGTACAGTGAGCAGTTCTTC
TRBJ2-2	TRBV4-1	15	TRBD1	once	CASSPGTAFTGELFF	TGCGCCAGCAGCCCCGGGACAGCTTTCACCGGGGAGCTGTTTTTT
TRBJ2-1	TRBV7-9	12	NA	NA	CASSPQGPEQFF	TGTGCCAGCAGCCCACAGGGTCCTGAGCAGTTCTTC
TRBJ2-1	TRBV3-1	15	TRBD1	NA	CASSHWDRVTGEQFF	TGTGCCAGCAGCCACTGGGACAGGGTAACAGGTGAGCAGTTCTTC
TRBJ2-1	TRBV12-5	16	TRBD2	NA	CASAFSTGTSAFKQFF	TGTGCTAGTGCCTTTTCAACCGGGACTAGCGCGTTCAAGCAGTTCTTC
TRBJ2-1	TRBV6-1	11	NA	few	CASSLLGEQFF	TGTGCCAGCAGCCTACTTGGTGAGCAGTTCTTC
TRBJ1-5	TRBV5-6	15	TRBD1	once	CASSPTGKGNQPQHF	TGTGCCAGCAGCCCGACAGGGAAAGGCAATCAGCCCCAGCATTTT
TRBJ1-1	TRBV20-1	14	NA	NA	CSASIDRKNTEAFF	TGCAGTGCTAGTATAGACAGGAAGAACACTGAAGCTTTCTTT
TRBJ1-4	TRBV4-1	14	NA	once	CASSQDILGEKLFF	TGCGCCAGCAGCCAAGATATCCTGGGGGAAAAACTGTTTTTT